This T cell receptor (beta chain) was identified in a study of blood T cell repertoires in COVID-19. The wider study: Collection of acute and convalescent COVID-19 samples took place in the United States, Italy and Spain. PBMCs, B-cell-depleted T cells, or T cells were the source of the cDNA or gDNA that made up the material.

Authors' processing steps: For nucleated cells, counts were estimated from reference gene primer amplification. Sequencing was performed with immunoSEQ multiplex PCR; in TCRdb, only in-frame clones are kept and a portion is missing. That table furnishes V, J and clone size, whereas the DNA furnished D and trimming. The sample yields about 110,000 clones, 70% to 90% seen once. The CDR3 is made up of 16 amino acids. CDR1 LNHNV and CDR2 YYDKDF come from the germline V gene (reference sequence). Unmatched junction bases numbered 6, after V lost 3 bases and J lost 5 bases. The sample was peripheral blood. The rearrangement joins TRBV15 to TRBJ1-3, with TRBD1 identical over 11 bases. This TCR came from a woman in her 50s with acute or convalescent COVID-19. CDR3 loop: CATSSVGQGARNTIYF. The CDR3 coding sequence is TGTGCCACCAGCAGCGTTGGACAGGGGGCGAGAAACACCATATATTTT.